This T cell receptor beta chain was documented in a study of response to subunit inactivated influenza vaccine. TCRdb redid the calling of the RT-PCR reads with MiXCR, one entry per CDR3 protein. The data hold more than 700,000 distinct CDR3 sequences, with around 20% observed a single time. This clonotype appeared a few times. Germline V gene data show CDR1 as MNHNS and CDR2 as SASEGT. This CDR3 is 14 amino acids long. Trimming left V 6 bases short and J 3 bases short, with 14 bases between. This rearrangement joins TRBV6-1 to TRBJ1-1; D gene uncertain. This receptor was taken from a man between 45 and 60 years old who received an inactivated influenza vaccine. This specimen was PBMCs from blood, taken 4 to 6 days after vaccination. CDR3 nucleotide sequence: TGTGCCAGCAGCCACCAAGACGGAGACACTGAAGCTTTCTTT. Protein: CASSHQDGDTEAFF.